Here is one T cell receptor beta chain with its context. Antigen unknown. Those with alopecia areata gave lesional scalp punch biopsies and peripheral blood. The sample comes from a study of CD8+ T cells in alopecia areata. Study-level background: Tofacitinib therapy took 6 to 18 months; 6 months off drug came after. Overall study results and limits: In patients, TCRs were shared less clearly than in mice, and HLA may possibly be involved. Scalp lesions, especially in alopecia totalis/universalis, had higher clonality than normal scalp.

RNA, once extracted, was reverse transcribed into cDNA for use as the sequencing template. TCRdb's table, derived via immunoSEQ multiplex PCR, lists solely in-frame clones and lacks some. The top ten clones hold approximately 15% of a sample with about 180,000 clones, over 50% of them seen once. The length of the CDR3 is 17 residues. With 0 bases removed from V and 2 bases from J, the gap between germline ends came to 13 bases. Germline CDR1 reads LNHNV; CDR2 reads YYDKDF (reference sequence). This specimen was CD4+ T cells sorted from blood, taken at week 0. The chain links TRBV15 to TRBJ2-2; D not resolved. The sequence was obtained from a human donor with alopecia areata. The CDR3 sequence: CATSRDRTRLNTGELFF. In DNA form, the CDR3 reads TGTGCCACCAGCAGAGATCGAACGAGACTTAACACCGGGGAGCTGTTTTTT.